This T cell receptor beta chain was obtained from a study of cytotoxic CD8 clonotypes in ibrutinib-treated CLL. Study as a whole: Per sample, productive templates averaged approximately 250,000 and productive rearrangements averaged 94,082. Overall study findings and caveats: Exceeding age-matched healthy donors, baseline clonality also tracked the counts of circulating CD8+ T cells.

Repertoires were generated with immunoSEQ multiplex PCR, while TCRdb's copy carries only in-frame clones and drops some. The repertoire consists of around 310,000 clones, with roughly 79% occurring once and the leading ten covering 6.5% to 8%. Germline CDR1 reads SGHVS; CDR2 reads FQNEAQ. J gave up 4 bases and V 7 bases, and 7 bases lay outside the gene matches. The CDR3 has 14 amino acids. A remark on this clone: The antigen is not known.

The chain has TRBV7-8 and TRBJ1-1, with TRBD1 matching over 9 bases. This TCR came from a human donor with chronic lymphocytic leukemia. The specimen was PBMCs, collected before ibrutinib treatment. The CDR3 here is CASKGGTGITEAFF. The CDR3 nucleotides are TGTGCCAGCAAGGGCGGGACAGGGATCACTGAAGCTTTCTTT.